The 28 T cell receptor beta chains listed next were all sequenced from one sample in a study of blood T cell repertoires in COVID-19. The data were produced by immunoSEQ multiplex PCR, yet TCRdb's version contains in-frame clones alone and is incomplete. The table has over 350,000 clones, about 89% seen once. Sequencing was performed on PBMCs or T cells enriched from blood (not recorded which). These receptors originate from a middle-aged woman who had been exposed to COVID-19.

Only a few counts were recorded for this clone. The CDR3 DNA is TGTGCCAGCTCACGAGAGGGACAGGCGGGCTACACCTTC. Its translation: CASSREGQAGYTF. V gene TRBV18 combines with J gene TRBJ1-2; 8 positions match TRBD1. This CDR3 comprises 13 residues. V lost 4 bases, J lost 8 bases, and 6 bases stayed unmatched. Germline V gene data show CDR1 as KGHSH and CDR2 as LQKENI.

The chain carries TRBV19 and TRBJ2-1, with D possibly TRBD2 on 6 matching bases. The CDR3 contains 20 residues. Trimming pared 2 bases from V and 4 bases from J, leaving 27 bases between. Germline values: CDR1 LNHDA, CDR2 SQIVND (reference sequence). The CDR3 DNA sequence: TGTGCCAGTAGTATACGTTCGGACGGGCGGGGACCCTTATATTACAATGAGCAGTTCTTC. Translation gives CASSIRSDGRGPLYYNEQFF.

The V call is TRBV12-3 or TRBV12-4, the J call TRBJ1-2; 7 bases map to TRBD1. There are 13 residues in the CDR3. Trimming took 7 bases from V and 5 from J; bases not matched to a gene: 7. CDR3: CASNHRGGYGYTF. The CDR3 nucleotides read TGTGCCAGCAACCACAGGGGTGGGTATGGCTACACCTTC.

V gene TRBV27 combines with J gene TRBJ1-1, with D possibly matching TRBD1 (6 bases). V dropped 5 bases and J dropped 5 bases, with 15 bases sitting between them. The length of the CDR3 is 14 residues. Per germline, CDR1 MNHEY and CDR2 SMNVEV (reference sequence). The CDR3 nucleotides read TGTGCCAGCAGTGACGGGGGGCGACGGACTGAAGCTTTCTTT. It translates to CASSDGGRRTEAFF.

This chain connects TRBV21-1 to TRBJ1-2; the table's TRBD1 call for D was not verified on the DNA. TRBV21-1 is noted as a pseudogene. CDR3 length: 17 residues. The CDR3 nucleotides read TGTGCCAGCAGCAGAGAAAGACAGCTCCTAAGGTACTATGGCTACACCTTC. Translating gives CASSRERQLLRYYGYTF.

The chain joins TRBV28 to TRBJ2-1, with 8 bases identical to TRBD1. With 2 bases clipped from V and 6 bases from J, the junction kept 12 bases outside the gene matches. The germline V gene has CDR1 MDHEN and CDR2 SYDVKM. The CDR3 has 17 residues. The CDR3 DNA reads as TGTGCCAGCAGTTTAGGAAGCGGGTGGCAGGGGGCCAATGAGCAGTTCTTC. Protein product: CASSLGSGWQGANEQFF.

The genes are TRBV30 and TRBJ1-3, with 10 bases lining up with TRBD1. The V segment lost 3 bases and the J segment 3 bases; nucleotides outside the gene matches: 5. In germline, CDR1 is GTSNPN, CDR2 SVGIG (reference sequence). The CDR3 spans 15 residues. CDR3 region: CAWRKGTGVGNTIYF. CDR3 sequence (DNA): TGTGCCTGGAGAAAGGGGACAGGGGTTGGAAACACCATATATTTT. The full variable domain, rest sourced from reference TRBV30 and TRBJ1-3, is SQTIHQWPATLVQPVGSPLSLECTVEGTSNPNLYWYRQAAGRGLQLLFYSVGIGQISSEVPQNLSASRPQDRQFILSSKKLLLSDSGFYLCAWRKGTGVGNTIYFGEGSWLTVV.

This clone has only one observation. This chain joins TRBV5-1 and TRBJ1-1; possible D gene TRBD1, 5 bases. Trimming took 5 bases from V and 10 from J, leaving 21 bases between them. Germline V gene data show CDR1 as SGHRS and CDR2 as YFSETQ. The CDR3 consists of 14 residues. CDR3 DNA sequence: TGCGCCAGCAGAGTAAGGGGCGCCCTGGGAAGAGCTTTCTTT. Its translation is CASRVRGALGRAFF.

The rearrangement uses TRBV6-5 and TRBJ2-1; a possible D gene is TRBD1 (6 bases). V was clipped by 2 bases and J by 7 bases, with 9 bases between them. The CDR3 extends over 13 amino acids. Germline loops: CDR1 MNHEY, CDR2 SVGAGI. CDR3 sequence (DNA): TGTGCCAGCAGTTACGTACAGGGAAATGAGCAGTTCTTC. Protein: CASSYVQGNEQFF.

This clone occurred a few times. The chain uses TRBV5-6 and TRBJ2-3, with 9 bases lining up with TRBD1. This CDR3 comprises 15 residues. The trim removed 1 base at V and 5 bases at J, leaving 5 bases unmatched. From germline, CDR1 is SGHDT and CDR2 YYEEEE. CDR3 nucleotides: TGTGCCAGCAGCTTGTCTACAGGGGGCAGAGATACGCAGTATTTT. Translation: CASSLSTGGRDTQYF.

The chain combines TRBV4-3 with TRBJ2-1, with 8 positions matching TRBD2. Germline CDR1 LGHNA, CDR2 YSLEER. The V segment lost 4 bases and the J segment 5 bases; nucleotides outside the gene matches: 13. CDR3 length: 17 residues. CDR3 nucleotide sequence: TGCGCCAGCAGCCGATCGATTAGCGGGACGAAGCACAATGAGCAGTTCTTC. Encoded protein: CASSRSISGTKHNEQFF.

This chain links TRBV2 with TRBJ1-6; possible D gene TRBD1, 5 bases. Trimming took 6 bases from V and 0 from J, leaving 12 bases between them. The CDR3 has 16 residues. Germline CDR1 SNHLY, CDR2 FYNNEI. The CDR3 here is CASRWGLSSYNSPLHF. Here the CDR3 DNA reads TGTGCCAGCAGATGGGGACTGAGCTCCTATAATTCACCCCTCCACTTT.

CDR3 region: CASSPSGINYGYTF. The DNA for the CDR3 is TGTGCCAGCAGTCCCTCAGGGATTAACTATGGCTACACCTTC. The chain employs TRBV28 and TRBJ1-2, with D perhaps TRBD1 (5 bases). V dropped 5 bases and J dropped 1 base, with 11 bases sitting between them. This CDR3 region has 14 residues. CDR1 and CDR2 from the germline V gene are MDHEN and SYDVKM.

There are a few counts of this clone. The J gene is TRBJ2-7, the V gene TRBV2; no clear D. The germline V and J ends were trimmed by 6 bases and 3 bases, with 9 bases remaining between them. The germline V gene has CDR1 SNHLY and CDR2 FYNNEI. The CDR3 sequence is 12 residues long. In DNA form, the CDR3 reads TGTGCCAGCAGCCTGGCTTTCTACGAGCAGTACTTC. Protein sequence: CASSLAFYEQYF. The variable domain in full, with the rest retrieved from reference TRBV2 and TRBJ2-7, is EPEVTQTPSHQVTQMGQEVILRCVPISNHLYFYWYRQILGQKVEFLVSFYNNEISEKSEIFDDQFSVERPDGSNFTLKIRSTKLEDSAMYFCASSLAFYEQYFGPGTRLTVT.

In its sample, this clone was seen once. The chain recombines TRBV3-1 (or the pseudogene TRBV3-2) with TRBJ1-2, with no clear D. This CDR3 has 12 amino acids. V dropped 3 bases and J dropped 8 bases, with 10 bases sitting between them. The V gene's germline CDR1 is LGHDT and CDR2 YNNKEL (reference sequence). CDR3 region: CASSQFARGYTF. In nucleotides, the CDR3 is TGTGCCAGCAGCCAGTTCGCACGGGGCTACACCTTC.

The genes are TRBV18 and TRBJ2-7; D possibly corresponds to TRBD1 (5 bases). Germline lookup yields CDR1 KGHSH and CDR2 LQKENI. Trimming removed 4 bases from V and 1 base from J, with 11 bases in between. The CDR3 runs to 14 residues. The CDR3 region has the DNA TGTGCCAGCTCACTACTTGGACAATCCTACGAGCAGTACTTC. Translation: CASSLLGQSYEQYF.

The V call is TRBV30, the J call TRBJ1-2, with D perhaps TRBD1 (5 bases). This CDR3 is built from 15 residues. From germline, CDR1 is GTSNPN and CDR2 SVGIG (reference sequence). The ends were cut back, 0 bases at V and 3 bases at J, with 14 bases in the middle. The CDR3 here is CAWSVRAGRDYGYTF. The CDR3 region has the DNA TGTGCCTGGAGTGTACGGGCAGGGAGGGACTATGGCTACACCTTC.

This clone was detected only a few times. The chain employs TRBV20-1 and TRBJ2-1, with 7 positions matching TRBD1. The trim removed 3 bases at V and 14 bases at J, leaving 4 bases unmatched. CDR3 size: 10 residues. Germline CDR1 reads DFQATT; CDR2 reads SNEGSKA (reference sequence). In DNA form, the CDR3 reads TGCAGTGCTAGTAGGGGGCAGAAGTTCTTC. It yields the protein CSASRGQKFF.

The chain employs TRBV18 and TRBJ1-6, with 7 bases aligning to TRBD1. Per germline, CDR1 KGHSH and CDR2 LQKENI. V was pared by 4 bases and J by 6 bases, with 6 bases of the junction left unmatched. The CDR3 consists of 15 residues. The CDR3: CASSLAGTANSPLHF. The CDR3 nucleotides read TGTGCCAGCTCACTGGCTGGGACAGCTAATTCACCCCTCCACTTT.

This chain connects TRBV6-1 to TRBJ1-5; D gene uncertain. The germline V gene encodes CDR1 MNHNS and CDR2 SASEGT. V was cut by 3 bases and J by 16 bases, with 25 bases left in between. The CDR3 has 15 residues. The CDR3 loop reads CASSDVPNSASSPHF. The CDR3, as DNA: TGTGCCAGCAGTGACGTCCCCAACAGTGCATCGTCACCCCATTTT.

The rearrangement links TRBV11-3 to TRBJ1-1; 8 positions agree with TRBD1. CDR3 length: 13 residues. The J segment lost 4 bases and the V segment lost 5 bases, leaving 3 bases of the junction unmatched. Germline CDR1 is SGHNT and CDR2 is YENEEA. CDR3: CASSPRGLTEAFF. The CDR3 DNA reads TGTGCCAGCAGCCCCAGGGGGCTCACTGAAGCTTTCTTT.

This clone was seen only once. The chain is built from TRBV14 and TRBJ2-1, with D possibly TRBD1 on 5 matching bases. The CDR3 loop spans 15 amino acids. Germline CDR1 and CDR2: SGHDN and FVKESK. Trimming removed 4 bases at V and 4 bases at J, with 14 bases between. The CDR3 is CASSLFDSMYNEQFF. The CDR3 nucleotides read TGTGCCAGCAGCCTCTTCGACAGCATGTACAATGAGCAGTTCTTC.

The chain employs TRBV5-1 and TRBJ1-2; TRBD1 aligns across 7 bases. The CDR3 has 14 residues. J lost 8 bases, V lost 6 bases, and 13 bases had no gene match. Germline V gene sequence: CDR1 SGHRS, CDR2 YFSETQ. CDR3 amino acids: CASTEIQGHLGYTF. The CDR3 DNA reads TGCGCCAGCACGGAGATACAGGGGCATCTCGGCTACACCTTC. Full variable domain (remainder filled in from reference TRBV5-1 and TRBJ1-2): KAGVTQTPRYLIKTRGQQVTLSCSPISGHRSVSWYQQTPGQGLQFLFEYFSETQRNKGNFPGRFSGRQFSNSRSEMNVSTLELGDSALYLCASTEIQGHLGYTFGSGTRLTVV.

V and J are TRBV18 and TRBJ2-3, with unresolved D. This CDR3 spans 15 amino acids. Trimming took off 3 bases at V and 1 base at J, with 11 bases between the two ends. The germline CDR1 and CDR2 sequences are KGHSH and LQKENI. CDR3 nucleotide sequence: TGTGCCAGCTCACCCCAATATGGAGGCACAGATACGCAGTATTTT. Translated, it gives CASSPQYGGTDTQYF.

This chain links TRBV25-1 with TRBJ2-2; 8 bases match TRBD1. Per the germline V gene, CDR1 is MGHDK and CDR2 is SYGVNS. There are 15 residues in the CDR3. V lost 6 bases, J lost 4 bases, and 7 bases stayed unmatched. For the CDR3, the DNA is TGTGCCAGCAGCGAGGACAGGGTGACCACCGGGGAGCTGTTTTTT. This sequence encodes CASSEDRVTTGELFF.

The rearrangement uses TRBV7-3 and TRBJ2-1, with 7 bases lining up with TRBD2. The germline V gene encodes CDR1 SGHTA and CDR2 FQGTGA. Trimming took 4 bases from V and 9 from J; bases not matched to a gene: 9. The CDR3 runs to 14 residues. The CDR3 protein is CASSYASPGGEQFF. The CDR3 region has the DNA TGTGCCAGCAGCTATGCTTCCCCGGGAGGTGAGCAGTTCTTC.

This sequence joins TRBV2 and TRBJ1-3; D ambiguous. CDR3 size: 16 residues. In germline, CDR1 is SNHLY, CDR2 FYNNEI. Trimming pared 6 bases from V and 2 bases from J, leaving 17 bases between. CDR3 residues: CASRGGEGRTGNTIYF. CDR3 bases: TGTGCCAGCAGAGGTGGGGAGGGTCGCACTGGAAACACCATATATTTT.

V and J are TRBV19 and TRBJ1-2; D may be TRBD1 (6 bases). CDR1 LNHDA and CDR2 SQIVND come from the germline V gene (reference sequence). V was cut by 3 bases and J by 4 bases, with 9 bases left in between. The CDR3 is 13 residues long. CDR3 DNA: TGTGCCAGTAGTATTGCCAGGGGCTATGGCTACACCTTC. Translating gives CASSIARGYGYTF.